Shown below are 29 T cell receptor beta chains from a single sample sequenced in a study of regulatory T cells in long-lasting Graves disease. Arm-PCR of CDR3 regions and iRepertoire HTBI primers were used to build TCR beta libraries. In TCRdb, the multiplex PCR reads were re-called with MiXCR into one record per CDR3 protein. The table includes 530,000 or so distinct CDR3 sequences, approximately 12% detected once. This sample's time point: newly diagnosed GD, antithyroid drugs for less than 3 months. RNA from PBMCs was the source of the TCR library. This same sample was also part of a study on T cells in Graves' hyperthyroidism and ophthalmopathy.

The sequences come from peripheral blood mononuclear cells (PBMCs), collected at new diagnosis, from a patient treated with antithyroid drugs. Receptors were obtained from a young man with Graves disease.

In this sample, this clonotype turned up many times. V is TRBV14 and J is TRBJ2-3, with D tentatively TRBD2 (6 bases). Trimming took 4 bases from V and 4 from J, leaving 12 bases between them. Germline-derived CDR1 and CDR2 are SGHDN and FVKESK. The CDR3 length is 14 residues. The CDR3 nucleotides read TGTGCCAGCAGCCGAGGACTACCCGCAGATACGCAGTATTTT. This translates into CASSRGLPADTQYF.

There are many counts of this clonotype. The rearrangement links TRBV20-1 to TRBJ1-1; D might be TRBD1 (6 bases). V shed 5 bases and J shed 3 bases, with 16 bases lying between them. The CDR3 length is 14 residues. CDR1 and CDR2 from the germline V gene are DFQATT and SNEGSKA (reference sequence). The CDR3 DNA reads as TGCAGTGCTCGGAGCGGGACATCGGACACTGAAGCTTTCTTT. It is translated as CSARSGTSDTEAFF.

This clonotype was found a few times. The rearrangement links TRBV18 to TRBJ2-4; D not certain. V was shortened by 1 base and J by 2 bases, with 9 bases between the two germline ends. Per the germline V gene, CDR1 is KGHSH and CDR2 is LQKENI. The CDR3 contains 15 residues. The CDR3 bases are TGTGCCAGCTCACCACGGTCGGGCTCCAAAAACATTCAGTACTTC. It specifies CASSPRSGSKNIQYF.

The rearrangement uses TRBV20-1 and TRBJ2-7, with 10 bases matching TRBD1. The CDR3 sequence is 13 residues long. Germline values: CDR1 DFQATT, CDR2 SNEGSKA (reference sequence). V shed 6 bases and J 5 bases; nucleotides not matched to a gene: 7. CDR3 protein: CSAGTGDDDEQYF. CDR3 bases: TGCAGTGCGGGGACAGGGGACGACGACGAGCAGTACTTC.

This clonotype has ten or more counts. The rearrangement joins TRBV5-4 to TRBJ2-1, with D maybe TRBD2 (6 bases). The CDR3 loop spans 13 amino acids. With 0 bases removed from V and 7 bases from J, the gap between germline ends came to 8 bases. Germline loops: CDR1 SGHNT, CDR2 YYREEE (reference sequence). CDR3 sequence (DNA): TGTGCCAGCAGCTTGGCCGCGGGAAATGAGCAGTTCTTC. Translating gives CASSLAAGNEQFF. Combining the CDR3 with reference TRBV5-4 and TRBJ2-1 gives the whole variable domain ETGVTQSPTHLIKTRGQQVTLRCSSQSGHNTVSWYQQALGQGPQFIFQYYREEENGRGNFPPRFSGLQFPNYSSELNVNALELDDSALYLCASSLAAGNEQFFGPGTRLTVL.

This clonotype was counted many times. The chain employs TRBV29-1 and TRBJ2-1; TRBD1 matches 10 bases. This CDR3 has 14 amino acids. V lost 6 bases and J lost 7; bases outside the gene matches: 9. The germline V gene encodes CDR1 SQVTM and CDR2 ANQGSEA. CDR3 in DNA: TGCAGCGTCCCGGGACAGGGGATGTGGAATGAGCAGTTCTTC. Residues: CSVPGQGMWNEQFF.

There are many counts of this clonotype. The chain carries TRBV12-3 or TRBV12-4 and TRBJ2-1; D remains ambiguous. V lost 6 bases, J lost 1 base, and 16 bases lay in between. The CDR3 consists of 16 residues. The CDR3 reads CASSLLYTPSYNEQFF. The CDR3 DNA reads as TGTGCCAGCAGCCTACTTTACACCCCATCCTACAATGAGCAGTTCTTC.

This clonotype was found a few times. In this CDR3 the conserved last residue, phenylalanine or tryptophan, is missing, so a read error is likely. Because the CDR3's place on the DNA is in doubt, the DNA is left out and the CDR3 is given as listed by TCRdb. The rearrangement uses TRBV7-6 and TRBJ2-7; the table's D call, TRBD1, has no DNA check behind it. Germline V CDR1 and CDR2: SGHVS, FNYEAQ. Inclusive of both ends, the CDR3 amounts to 12 amino acids. CDR3 sequence reads: CASSSRQVPQTK.

J is TRBJ2-1 and V is TRBV20-1; D is possibly TRBD1 or TRBD2 (5 bases each). CDR3 length: 15 amino acids. Germline CDR1 and CDR2: DFQATT and SNEGSKA (reference sequence). Trimming removed 5 bases from V and 5 bases from J, with 19 bases in between. CDR3 DNA: TGCAGTGCTCGGCCCCTCGGGGCCGGTAACAATGAGCAGTTCTTC. This sequence encodes CSARPLGAGNNEQFF.

The chain has TRBV5-1 and TRBJ1-2; 10 positions match TRBD1. The CDR3 runs 14 residues. Trimming at V came to 8 bases and at J to 7 bases, leaving 11 bases not matched to a gene. Per the germline V gene, CDR1 is SGHRS and CDR2 is YFSETQ. The CDR3: CASIGTGALSGYTF. CDR3 bases: TGCGCCAGTATCGGGACAGGGGCTTTGTCTGGCTACACCTTC.

This clonotype was counted ten times or more. The chain joins TRBV12-3 or TRBV12-4 to TRBJ2-7; the match to TRBD1 covers 9 bases. This CDR3 has 12 amino acids. Trimming at V came to 6 bases and at J to 4 bases, leaving 1 base not matched to a gene. The CDR3 here is CASRGTGYEQYF. As DNA, the CDR3 is TGTGCCAGCAGAGGGACAGGGTACGAGCAGTACTTC.

The V call is TRBV19, the J call TRBJ1-2; unclear D gene. CDR3 size: 12 residues. CDR1 and CDR2 (germline): LNHDA, SQIVND (reference sequence). Trimming left V 5 bases short and J 3 bases short, with 7 bases between. The CDR3 DNA sequence: TGTGCCAGTAGTCCTGTCTACTATGGCTACACCTTC. Translation: CASSPVYYGYTF.

CDR3 DNA: TGCAGTGCTAACCCACCGGACCAAGAGACCCAGTACTTC. Residues: CSANPPDQETQYF. This chain joins TRBV20-1 and TRBJ2-5; D is unclear. Germline assignment: CDR1 DFQATT and CDR2 SNEGSKA (reference sequence). The V end lost 4 bases, the J end lost 0 bases, and 9 bases lay between the germline ends. The CDR3 has 13 amino acids.

This clonotype was seen ten or more times. J is TRBJ1-2 and V is TRBV13; unclear D gene. The CDR3 is 15 amino acids. The germline gives CDR1 PRHDT, CDR2 FYEKMQ (reference sequence). V was shortened by 2 bases and J by 0 bases, with 10 bases between the two germline ends. The CDR3 DNA follows: TGTGCCAGCAGCTTACGGGGTACCTCTAACTATGGCTACACCTTC. The encoded protein is CASSLRGTSNYGYTF.

This clonotype was counted ten times or more. The chain uses TRBV27 and TRBJ1-1; D unclear. The CDR3 totals 13 residues. The germline CDR1 and CDR2 sequences are MNHEY and SMNVEV (reference sequence). Trimming left V 6 bases short and J 1 base short, with 9 bases between. Here the CDR3 DNA reads TGTGCCAGCAGGCGGACGGAGAACACTGAAGCTTTCTTT. Encoded protein: CASRRTENTEAFF.

The chain is built from TRBV18 and TRBJ2-1; D is unclear. The CDR3 is 15 residues long. The V gene lost 0 bases and the J gene lost 0 bases, with 6 bases spanning the gap. The germline V gene encodes CDR1 KGHSH and CDR2 LQKENI. CDR3 in amino acids: CASSPPSASYNEQFF. The CDR3 DNA follows: TGTGCCAGCTCACCACCGTCGGCCTCCTACAATGAGCAGTTCTTC.

This clonotype has ten or more counts. This chain uses TRBV13 with TRBJ1-2; no clear D. CDR1 and CDR2 (germline): PRHDT, FYEKMQ (reference sequence). CDR3 length: 13 amino acids. The V gene lost 0 bases and the J gene lost 3 bases, with 5 bases spanning the gap. The CDR3 sequence: CASSLGPDYGYTF. The CDR3 DNA reads as TGTGCCAGCAGCTTAGGCCCTGACTATGGCTACACCTTC.

This clonotype was detected ten times or more. This chain uses TRBV7-9 with TRBJ2-1; 7 bases agree with TRBD1. Germline loops: CDR1 SEHNR, CDR2 FQNEAQ (reference sequence). V was clipped by 5 bases and J by 5 bases; unmatched bases: 3. The CDR3 contains 13 residues. The CDR3 region has the DNA TGTGCCAGCAGCCACCAGGGGGACAATGAGCAGTTCTTC. This sequence encodes CASSHQGDNEQFF.

This clonotype was seen repeatedly, ten times or more. The V call is TRBV27, the J call TRBJ2-2, with TRBD1 matching over 8 bases. The length of the CDR3 is 15 residues. J gave up 5 bases and V 3 bases, and 5 bases lay outside the gene matches. Looked up from germline, CDR1 is MNHEY and CDR2 is SMNVEV (reference sequence). This CDR3 is CASSFGQGATGELFF. CDR3 sequence (DNA): TGTGCCAGCAGTTTTGGGCAGGGGGCAACCGGGGAGCTGTTTTTT.

Many counts were recorded for this clonotype. The V and J genes are TRBV18 and TRBJ2-2, with 7 nucleotides matching TRBD2. Germline CDR1 reads KGHSH; CDR2 reads LQKENI. Trimming at V came to 2 bases and at J to 7 bases, leaving 4 bases not matched to a gene. The CDR3 extends over 14 amino acids. CDR3 DNA sequence: TGTGCCAGCTCACCAGGACTAGATCGCGGGGAGCTGTTTTTT. Protein: CASSPGLDRGELFF.

Regarding this clonotype: With a much larger clone just one base away, this may be a read error. The J gene is TRBJ2-1, the V gene TRBV5-1; TRBD2 matches at 7 bases. Germline CDR1 and CDR2: SGHRS and YFSETQ. This CDR3 is 17 amino acids long. CDR3 in DNA: TGCGCCAGCAGCTTGGCCCTTTTCGCGGGAGTTGTCAATGAGCAGTCCTTC. This translates into CASSLALFAGVVNEQSF.

This clonotype was detected many times. The rearrangement uses TRBV29-1 and TRBJ2-7; D ambiguous. V was pared by 6 bases and J by 6 bases, with 24 bases between. Germline-derived CDR1 and CDR2 are SQVTM and ANQGSEA. The length of the CDR3 is 15 residues. The CDR3 reads CSVLLPSQRRSEQYF. In DNA, the CDR3 is TGCAGCGTCCTCCTGCCTTCACAACGAAGGTCCGAGCAGTACTTC.

This clonotype was detected ten times or more. The chain recombines TRBV3-1 with TRBJ1-1; D unclear. The V gene lost 4 bases and the J gene lost 2 bases, with 14 bases spanning the gap. This CDR3 is 15 amino acids long. Germline values: CDR1 LGHDT, CDR2 YNNKEL (reference sequence). The CDR3 DNA is TGTGCCAGCAGCCCCGTTTTTGAGGGAAACACTGAAGCTTTCTTT. Translated, it gives CASSPVFEGNTEAFF.

This clonotype appeared many times. The chain couples TRBV7-9 to TRBJ1-1; D possibly corresponds to TRBD1 (5 bases). Germline V CDR1 and CDR2: SEHNR, FQNEAQ (reference sequence). V lost 5 bases, J lost 7 bases, and 17 bases lay in between. The CDR3 covers 14 residues. The CDR3 reads CASSPYSGDSEAFF. CDR3 nucleotide sequence: TGTGCCAGCAGCCCTTACTCCGGAGACAGTGAAGCTTTCTTT. The full variable domain, with the rest looked up from reference TRBV7-9 and TRBJ1-1, is DTGVSQNPRHKITKRGQNVTFRCDPISEHNRLYWYRQTLGQGPEFLTYFQNEAQLEKSRLLSDRFSAERPKGSFSTLEIQRTEQGDSAMYLCASSPYSGDSEAFFGQGTRLTVV.

This clonotype was detected ten times or more. The V and J genes are TRBV12-3 or TRBV12-4 and TRBJ1-2; D is ambiguous. The ends were cut back, 8 bases at V and 2 bases at J, with 15 bases in the middle. This CDR3 comprises 14 residues. The CDR3 coding sequence is TGTGCCAGCGCCCCCCACGCGGGGAACTATGGCTACACCTTC. Its protein is CASAPHAGNYGYTF.

This clonotype was found many times. The chain employs TRBV10-3 and TRBJ2-1; 11 nucleotides match TRBD2. The CDR3 runs to 13 residues. Trimming took 8 bases from V and 3 from J; bases not matched to a gene: 0. Germline CDR1 reads ENHRY; CDR2 reads SYGVKD. The CDR3 spells CAIGLAGYNEQFF. In nucleotides, the CDR3 is TGTGCCATCGGACTAGCGGGCTACAATGAGCAGTTCTTC.

This clonotype was seen a few times. V gene TRBV10-3 combines with J gene TRBJ2-1; TRBD2 agrees at 7 bases. CDR1 ENHRY and CDR2 SYGVKD come from the germline V gene. This CDR3 has 14 amino acids. J gave up 4 bases and V 2 bases, and 2 bases lay outside the gene matches. The CDR3, as DNA: TGTGCCATCAGTGAGGGACTAGAATACAATGAGCAGTTCTTC. Protein product: CAISEGLEYNEQFF.

Details on this clonotype: A read error may be the cause here, since a much bigger clone is one base away. The chain combines TRBV9 with TRBJ2-2; TRBD1 agrees at 10 bases. Germline V gives CDR1 SGDLS, CDR2 YYNGEE. The CDR3 is made up of 16 amino acids. The chain's CDR3 is CASSATGTGDTRELFF. DNA of the CDR3: TGTGCCAGCAGCGCCACCGGGACAGGGGACACCAGGGAGCTGTTTTTT.

This clonotype was counted between two and nine times. Its ends do not fully match the called genes, so a read error is possible. This chain links TRBV29-1 with TRBJ2-3; no firm D call. The CDR3 has 13 residues. Germline V lookup: CDR1 SQVTM, CDR2 ANQGSEA. As DNA, the CDR3 is TGCAGCGTTGAAACCCACCGCACAAATACGCAGTATTTT. Protein: CSVETHRTNTQYF.